The 27 T cell receptor beta chains given below trace back to one sample, sequenced in a study of blood T cell repertoires in COVID-19. Profiling relied on immunoSEQ multiplex PCR, and the TCRdb table lists in-frame clones only, not all of them. The sample has 90,000 to 130,000 clones, 75% to 80% seen once; the top ten hold about a sixth. Sequenced material: peripheral blood. These receptor sequences come from a woman aged 80 or older with active or convalescent COVID-19.

V is TRBV12-3 or TRBV12-4 and J is TRBJ1-5; 8 bases map to TRBD1. Losses at the gene ends were 6 bases for V and 6 bases for J; bases not matched to a gene: 4. The CDR3 extends over 13 amino acids. The CDR3 coding sequence is TGTGCCAGCAGACAGGGGGTAGGTCAGCCCCAGCATTTT. This translates into CASRQGVGQPQHF.

The chain carries TRBV3-1 (or the pseudogene TRBV3-2) and TRBJ2-1; TRBD2 agrees at 10 bases. Germline values: CDR1 LGHDT, CDR2 YNNKEL (reference sequence). CDR3 size: 17 residues. With 4 bases clipped from V and 5 bases from J, the junction kept 11 bases outside the gene matches. Here the CDR3 reads CASSPRRASGSNNEQFF. CDR3 in DNA: TGTGCCAGCAGCCCCCGCAGGGCTAGCGGGAGTAACAATGAGCAGTTCTTC.

The chain is built from TRBV2 and TRBJ2-2; TRBD2 matches 7 bases. The CDR3 runs to 13 residues. V lost 7 bases, J lost 5 bases, and 4 bases stayed unmatched. CDR1 and CDR2 (germline): SNHLY, FYNNEI. The CDR3 region has the DNA TGTGCCAGCATGCGGGAGATTACCGGGGAGCTGTTTTTT. Translating it yields CASMREITGELFF.

The chain has TRBV5-1 and TRBJ2-1, with TRBD1 as a possible D gene (6 bases). The V end lost 0 bases, the J end lost 2 bases, and 15 bases lay between the germline ends. The germline gives CDR1 SGHRS, CDR2 YFSETQ. This CDR3 contains 17 residues. The CDR3 coding sequence is TGCGCCAGCAGCTTGGTGGGGAACAGGGAGCCCTACAATGAGCAGTTCTTC. Amino acids: CASSLVGNREPYNEQFF. Combining the CDR3 with reference TRBV5-1 and TRBJ2-1 gives the whole variable domain KAGVTQTPRYLIKTRGQQVTLSCSPISGHRSVSWYQQTPGQGLQFLFEYFSETQRNKGNFPGRFSGRQFSNSRSEMNVSTLELGDSALYLCASSLVGNREPYNEQFFGPGTRLTVL.

This clone showed up just a few times. The chain employs TRBV6-5 and TRBJ2-7; the match to TRBD2 covers 9 bases. The CDR3 has 15 residues. With V trimmed by 7 bases and J by 5 bases, 12 bases remained unmatched. Germline lookup yields CDR1 MNHEY and CDR2 SVGAGI. CDR3 residues: CASNSVRREGHEQYF. For the CDR3, the DNA is TGTGCCAGCAATTCGGTACGGCGGGAGGGGCACGAGCAGTACTTC.

This clone was recorded a few times. The rearrangement uses TRBV12-5 and TRBJ2-1; 14 positions match TRBD2. V shed 2 bases and J 5 bases; nucleotides not matched to a gene: 14. CDR3 length: 20 amino acids. CDR1 and CDR2 (germline): LGHNT, FRNRAP. The CDR3 coding sequence is TGTGCTAGTGGTTTGTCCCGGGGACTAGCGGGAGTGGGTGGGAACAATGAGCAGTTCTTC. It specifies CASGLSRGLAGVGGNNEQFF.

The V call is TRBV10-3, the J call TRBJ1-4, with 8 nucleotides matching TRBD1. Germline-derived CDR1 and CDR2 are ENHRY and SYGVKD. The CDR3 covers 12 residues. Losses at the gene ends were 10 bases for V and 6 bases for J; bases not matched to a gene: 4. Here the CDR3 DNA reads TGTGCCACCGGACAGGGTGATGAAAAACTGTTTTTT. Translated: CATGQGDEKLFF.

The rearrangement links TRBV19 to TRBJ1-4, with D possibly being TRBD1 (6 bases). V was clipped by 5 bases and J by 7 bases, with 17 bases between them. The germline CDR1 and CDR2 sequences are LNHDA and SQIVND (reference sequence). The CDR3 totals 15 residues. The CDR3 region has the DNA TGTGCCAGTAGTTCCCCGCAGGGGAGTCGTGAAAAACTGTTTTTT. Translating gives CASSSPQGSREKLFF.

The genes are TRBV10-3 and TRBJ2-3; TRBD2 agrees at 8 bases. The CDR3 has 15 residues. V gave up 6 bases and J gave up 4 bases; unmatched junction bases: 9. Germline V gene sequence: CDR1 ENHRY, CDR2 SYGVKD. The CDR3 nucleotides are TGTGCCATCAGCCCGGGACTAGGACCTCCAGATACGCAGTATTTT. Amino acid sequence: CAISPGLGPPDTQYF.

The V and J genes are TRBV6-2 or TRBV6-3 and TRBJ1-5, with D perhaps TRBD1 (5 bases). CDR1 and CDR2 from the germline V gene are MNHEY and SVGEGT. V gave up 2 bases and J gave up 2 bases, with 10 bases separating them. The CDR3 sequence is 15 residues long. The CDR3 here is CASSYGGAGNQPQHF. For the CDR3, the DNA is TGTGCCAGCAGTTACGGTGGGGCGGGCAATCAGCCCCAGCATTTT.

In this sample, this clone turned up a few times. At one of its ends the junction is not consistent with the germline gene, which may arise from a read error. This chain connects TRBV7-7 to TRBJ1-1; D is unclear. The CDR3 consists of 16 residues. Germline V gene sequence: CDR1 SSHAT, CDR2 FNYEAQ (reference sequence). The CDR3 loop is CASSLWAESMNTEAFF. CDR3 DNA: TGTGCTAGCAGCTTATGGGCAGAGTCCATGAACACTGAAGCTTTCTTT.

CDR3 sequence: CASSGGGRHTEAFF. The CDR3 nucleotides are TGTGCCAGCAGTGGAGGGGGCCGTCACACTGAAGCTTTCTTT. The chain combines TRBV2 with TRBJ1-1, with 7 positions matching TRBD1. Germline lookup yields CDR1 SNHLY and CDR2 FYNNEI. CDR3 length: 14 amino acids. The V gene end was trimmed by 4 bases and the J gene end by 3 bases; junction bases not matched to a gene: 5.

The V gene is TRBV20-1, the J gene TRBJ1-5; a weak D match, TRBD1 (6 bases). The V and J ends lost 3 bases and 1 base respectively, with 10 bases between them. CDR3 length equals 14 residues. Germline CDR1 DFQATT, CDR2 SNEGSKA (reference sequence). The DNA for the CDR3 is TGCAGTGCTAGTTGGGGGCCGAGCAATCAGCCCCAGCATTTT. Amino acid sequence: CSASWGPSNQPQHF.

The chain has TRBV19 and TRBJ1-1; 7 bases map to TRBD1. Germline V gene sequence: CDR1 LNHDA, CDR2 SQIVND (reference sequence). The CDR3 runs 15 residues. With 5 bases clipped from V and 4 bases from J, the junction kept 10 bases outside the gene matches. CDR3: CASSSRDSIRTEAFF. The CDR3 nucleotides are TGTGCCAGTAGTTCAAGGGACAGCATACGCACTGAAGCTTTCTTT.

The rearrangement joins TRBV24-1 to TRBJ1-2; D is possibly TRBD1 (5 bases). There are 13 residues in the CDR3. The V end lost 10 bases, the J end lost 11 bases, and 22 bases lay between the germline ends. Germline V gene data show CDR1 as KGHDR and CDR2 as SFDVKD. CDR3 DNA: TGTGCCACTCTAAACCGGGACTCGGTCCTATACACCTTC. Its protein is CATLNRDSVLYTF.

V gene TRBV11-1 combines with J gene TRBJ2-7; D remains unclear. The CDR3 runs to 13 residues. The V end was cut by 5 bases, the J end by 7 bases, with 15 bases between. Germline CDR1 and CDR2: SGHAT and FQDESV (reference sequence). CDR3 sequence reads: CASSPGPSGEQYF. In DNA, the CDR3 is TGTGCCAGCAGCCCCGGCCCCTCGGGTGAGCAGTACTTC.

CDR3 residues: CASSQGLAGFTDTQYF. For the CDR3, the DNA is TGTGCCAGCAGCCAGGGACTAGCGGGATTCACAGATACGCAGTATTTT. The chain recombines TRBV6-6 with TRBJ2-3; 13 nucleotides agree with TRBD2. This CDR3 is built from 16 residues. The germline CDR1 and CDR2 sequences are MNHNY and SVGAGI (reference sequence). V lost 6 bases and J lost 2; bases outside the gene matches: 5.

This clone was detected a few times. The V gene is TRBV29-1, the J gene TRBJ2-1, with unresolved D. The CDR3 runs 13 residues. Germline V gives CDR1 SQVTM, CDR2 ANQGSEA. Trimming stripped 5 bases from V and 4 bases from J, with 12 bases between. The CDR3 nucleotides read TGCAGCGTTCGCCCTTCTATTTACAATGAGCAGTTCTTC. It specifies CSVRPSIYNEQFF.

The genes are TRBV5-1 and TRBJ2-3, with TRBD2 matching over 10 bases. The V and J ends lost 4 bases and 4 bases, in that order; junction bases with no gene match: 6. Germline CDR1 is SGHRS and CDR2 is YFSETQ. CDR3 size: 15 residues. DNA of the CDR3: TGCGCCAGCAGCGTTACTAGCGGGATTTCAGATACGCAGTATTTT. Its translation is CASSVTSGISDTQYF.

The chain employs TRBV29-1 and TRBJ1-4; the match to TRBD1 covers 7 bases. The CDR3 is made up of 12 amino acids. The germline V gene encodes CDR1 SQVTM and CDR2 ANQGSEA. V lost 4 bases, J lost 14 bases, and 10 bases stayed unmatched. CDR3 sequence reads: CSVAARTGFLFF. CDR3 nucleotide sequence: TGCAGCGTTGCAGCTAGGACAGGCTTTCTGTTTTTT.

The rearrangement links TRBV2 to TRBJ2-1; 8 nucleotides agree with TRBD1. This CDR3 has 11 amino acids. V shed 8 bases, J shed 15 bases, and the junction held 9 bases outside the gene matches. The germline V gene has CDR1 SNHLY and CDR2 FYNNEI. This CDR3 is CASGQTGVSFF. In DNA form, the CDR3 reads TGTGCCAGCGGACAGACAGGGGTCTCGTTCTTC.

This clone came up a few times. The chain joins TRBV30 to TRBJ1-1, with 9 bases fitting TRBD1. The V and J ends lost 8 bases and 5 bases, in that order; junction bases with no gene match: 9. CDR3 size: 13 residues. Looked up from germline, CDR1 is GTSNPN and CDR2 is SVGIG (reference sequence). The CDR3 region is CAAHGQGRTEAFF. CDR3 nucleotide sequence: TGTGCCGCCCATGGACAGGGGAGGACTGAAGCTTTCTTT. Filled out from reference TRBV30 and TRBJ1-1, the complete variable domain reads SQTIHQWPATLVQPVGSPLSLECTVEGTSNPNLYWYRQAAGRGLQLLFYSVGIGQISSEVPQNLSASRPQDRQFILSSKKLLLSDSGFYLCAAHGQGRTEAFFGQGTRLTVV.

The chain employs TRBV25-1 and TRBJ2-3; tentative D call: TRBD1 (6 bases). The germline CDR1 and CDR2 sequences are MGHDK and SYGVNS. The CDR3 spans 15 residues. Trimming took 8 bases from V and 1 from J, leaving 16 bases between them. The CDR3 DNA is TGTGCCAGCGGGCCCCATGGGGGCGGCACAGATACGCAGTATTTT. Encoded protein: CASGPHGGGTDTQYF.

There are many counts of this clone. The chain joins TRBV7-8 to TRBJ2-2; 10 positions match TRBD2. The CDR3 contains 22 residues. With V trimmed by 5 bases and J by 4 bases, 25 bases remained unmatched. Looked up from germline, CDR1 is SGHVS and CDR2 is FQNEAQ. The CDR3 sequence: CASSPTYGVSSGSLGGTGELFF. The CDR3 bases are TGTGCCAGCAGCCCGACCTACGGTGTGTCTAGCGGGAGCCTCGGGGGCACCGGGGAGCTGTTTTTT. The complete variable domain, with remaining parts taken from reference TRBV7-8 and TRBJ2-2, reads GAGVSQSPRYKVAKRGQDVALRCDPISGHVSLFWYQQALGQGPEFLTYFQNEAQLDKSGLPSDRFFAERPEGSVSTLKIQRTQQEDSAVYLCASSPTYGVSSGSLGGTGELFFGEGSRLTVL.

The rearrangement links TRBV5-1 to TRBJ2-2; no definite D call. This CDR3 contains 14 residues. Germline lookup yields CDR1 SGHRS and CDR2 YFSETQ. The V and J ends lost 2 bases and 3 bases respectively, with 8 bases between them. The CDR3 protein is CASSFKLYTGELFF. The CDR3 region has the DNA TGCGCCAGCAGCTTTAAGCTGTACACCGGGGAGCTGTTTTTT.

This clone was counted between two and nine times. The chain is built from TRBV6-5 and TRBJ1-2, with 7 bases that match TRBD1. From germline, CDR1 is MNHEY and CDR2 SVGAGI. There are 14 residues in the CDR3. Trimming took 5 bases from V and 5 from J; bases not matched to a gene: 8. CDR3 nucleotides: TGTGCCAGCAGTATCCGGACAGGTCAATATGGCTACACCTTC. The encoded protein is CASSIRTGQYGYTF.

V is TRBV20-1 and J is TRBJ1-2; the D gene is possibly TRBD1 (6 bases). Germline-derived CDR1 and CDR2 are DFQATT and SNEGSKA (reference sequence). The CDR3 contains 10 residues. Deletions cut 6 bases from V and 5 bases from J, with 7 bases between. This CDR3 reads CSAGQYGYTF. The CDR3 bases are TGCAGTGCAGGACAGTATGGCTACACCTTC.